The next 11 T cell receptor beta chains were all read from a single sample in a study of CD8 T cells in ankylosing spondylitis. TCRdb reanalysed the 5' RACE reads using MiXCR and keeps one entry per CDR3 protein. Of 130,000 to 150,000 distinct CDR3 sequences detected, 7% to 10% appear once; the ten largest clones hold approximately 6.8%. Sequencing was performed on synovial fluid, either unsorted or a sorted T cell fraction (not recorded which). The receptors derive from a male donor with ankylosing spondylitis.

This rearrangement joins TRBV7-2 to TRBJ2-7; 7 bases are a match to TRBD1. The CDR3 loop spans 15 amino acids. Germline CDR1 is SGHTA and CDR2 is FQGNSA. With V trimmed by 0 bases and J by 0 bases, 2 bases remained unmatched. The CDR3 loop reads CASSLAGTASYEQYF. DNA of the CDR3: TGTGCCAGCAGCTTAGCCGGGACAGCCTCCTACGAGCAGTACTTC.

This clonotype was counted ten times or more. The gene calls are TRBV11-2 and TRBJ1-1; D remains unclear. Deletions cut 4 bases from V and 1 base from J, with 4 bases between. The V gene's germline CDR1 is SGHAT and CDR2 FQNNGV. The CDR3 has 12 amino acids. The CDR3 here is CASSWWNTEAFF. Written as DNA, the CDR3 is TGTGCCAGCAGCTGGTGGAACACTGAAGCTTTCTTT.

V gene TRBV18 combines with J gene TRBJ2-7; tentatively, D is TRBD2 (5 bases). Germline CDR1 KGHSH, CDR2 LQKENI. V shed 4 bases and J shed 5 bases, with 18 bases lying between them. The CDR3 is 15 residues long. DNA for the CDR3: TGTGCCAGCTCACGTTCCTGGGAGTCTGAGGACGAGCAGTACTTC. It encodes CASSRSWESEDEQYF.

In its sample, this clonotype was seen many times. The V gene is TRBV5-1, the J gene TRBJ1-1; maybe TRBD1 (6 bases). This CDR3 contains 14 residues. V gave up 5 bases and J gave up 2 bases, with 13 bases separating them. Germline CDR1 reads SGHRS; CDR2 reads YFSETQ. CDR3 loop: CASSAGQTNTEAFF. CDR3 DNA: TGCGCCAGCAGTGCCGGACAGACTAACACTGAAGCTTTCTTT. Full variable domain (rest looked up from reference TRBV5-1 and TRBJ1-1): KAGVTQTPRYLIKTRGQQVTLSCSPISGHRSVSWYQQTPGQGLQFLFEYFSETQRNKGNFPGRFSGRQFSNSRSEMNVSTLELGDSALYLCASSAGQTNTEAFFGQGTRLTVV.

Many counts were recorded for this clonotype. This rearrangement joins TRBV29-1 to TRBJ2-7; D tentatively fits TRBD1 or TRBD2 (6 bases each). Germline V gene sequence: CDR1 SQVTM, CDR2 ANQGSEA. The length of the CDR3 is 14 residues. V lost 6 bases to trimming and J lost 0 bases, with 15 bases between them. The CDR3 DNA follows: TGCAGCGTGGGGGGACAACTTCTCTCCTACGAGCAGTACTTC. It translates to CSVGGQLLSYEQYF.

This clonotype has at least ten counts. CDR3 protein: CASIEPGTKNTEAFF. Written as DNA, the CDR3 is TGTGCCAGCATCGAACCTGGGACAAAGAACACTGAAGCTTTCTTT. The J gene is TRBJ1-1, the V gene TRBV6-1; perhaps TRBD1 as D (6 bases). The germline gives CDR1 MNHNS, CDR2 SASEGT. V was shortened by 7 bases and J by 1 base, with 16 bases between the two germline ends. This CDR3 spans 15 amino acids.

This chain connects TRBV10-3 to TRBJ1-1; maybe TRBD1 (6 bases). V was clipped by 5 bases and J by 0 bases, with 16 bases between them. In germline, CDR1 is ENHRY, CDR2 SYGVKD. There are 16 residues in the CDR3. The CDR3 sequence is CAISSSRGQMNTEAFF. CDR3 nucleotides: TGTGCCATCAGTTCGTCCCGGGGGCAGATGAACACTGAAGCTTTCTTT.

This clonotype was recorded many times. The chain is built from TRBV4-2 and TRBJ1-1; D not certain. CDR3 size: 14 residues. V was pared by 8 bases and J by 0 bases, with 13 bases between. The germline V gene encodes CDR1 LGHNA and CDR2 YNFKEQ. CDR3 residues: CASARGFLNTEAFF. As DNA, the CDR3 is TGTGCCAGCGCGAGAGGATTCTTGAACACTGAAGCTTTCTTT.

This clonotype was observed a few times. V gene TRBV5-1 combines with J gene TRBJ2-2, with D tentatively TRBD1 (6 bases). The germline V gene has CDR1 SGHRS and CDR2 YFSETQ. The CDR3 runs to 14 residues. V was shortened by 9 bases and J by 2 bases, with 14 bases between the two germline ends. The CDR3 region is CAKRGTTNTGELFF. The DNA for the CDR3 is TGCGCCAAGAGAGGGACAACCAACACCGGGGAGCTGTTTTTT.

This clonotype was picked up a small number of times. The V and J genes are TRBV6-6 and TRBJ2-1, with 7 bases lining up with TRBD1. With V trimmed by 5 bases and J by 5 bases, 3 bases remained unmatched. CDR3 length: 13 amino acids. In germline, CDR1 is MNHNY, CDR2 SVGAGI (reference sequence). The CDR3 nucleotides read TGTGCCAGCAGTCGGGACAGCAACAATGAGCAGTTCTTC. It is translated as CASSRDSNNEQFF.

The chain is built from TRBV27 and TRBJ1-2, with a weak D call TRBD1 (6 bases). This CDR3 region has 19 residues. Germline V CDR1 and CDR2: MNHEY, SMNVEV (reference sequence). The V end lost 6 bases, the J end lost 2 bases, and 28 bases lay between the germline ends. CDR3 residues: CASSSSTQGPRTGNYGYTF. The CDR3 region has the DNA TGTGCCAGCAGCTCTTCTACACAGGGCCCCCGCACGGGGAACTATGGCTACACCTTC.